This TCR beta chain was observed in a study of blood T cell repertoires in COVID-19. The overall study: In each case, the material was cDNA or gDNA derived from T cells, B-cell-depleted T cells, or PBMCs.

Method: immunoSEQ multiplex PCR; TCRdb's copy keeps in-frame clones and lacks some. This table has 150,000 to 200,000 clones, 70% to 90% appearing once. Germline values: CDR1 DFQATT, CDR2 SNEGSKA (reference sequence). The CDR3 consists of 13 residues. The ends were cut back, 3 bases at V and 3 bases at J, with 9 bases in the middle. This TCR was sampled from a man between 18 and 35 years old who had recovered from COVID-19. V usage is TRBV20-1 and J usage is TRBJ1-3; TRBD1 might be the D (6 bases). What was sequenced was peripheral blood. The CDR3 sequence: CSASQQGGNTIYF. The DNA of the CDR3 is TGCAGTGCTAGTCAACAGGGTGGAAACACCATATATTTT.